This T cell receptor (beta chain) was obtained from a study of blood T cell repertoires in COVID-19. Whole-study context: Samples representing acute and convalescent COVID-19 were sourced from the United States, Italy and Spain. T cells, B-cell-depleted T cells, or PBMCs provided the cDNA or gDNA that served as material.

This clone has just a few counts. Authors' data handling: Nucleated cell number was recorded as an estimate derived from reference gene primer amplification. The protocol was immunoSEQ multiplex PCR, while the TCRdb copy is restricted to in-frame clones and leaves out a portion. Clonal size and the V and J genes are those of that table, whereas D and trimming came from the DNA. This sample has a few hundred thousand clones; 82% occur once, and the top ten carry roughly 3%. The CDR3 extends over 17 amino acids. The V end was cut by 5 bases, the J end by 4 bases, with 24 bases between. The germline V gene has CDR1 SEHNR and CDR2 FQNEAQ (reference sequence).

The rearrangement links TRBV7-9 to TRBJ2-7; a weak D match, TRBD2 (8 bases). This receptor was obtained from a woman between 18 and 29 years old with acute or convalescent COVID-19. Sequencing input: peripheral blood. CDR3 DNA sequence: TGTGCCAGCAGCCCACGCCCGGGGGGGGACAGACGATACGAGCAGTACTTC. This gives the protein CASSPRPGGDRRYEQYF. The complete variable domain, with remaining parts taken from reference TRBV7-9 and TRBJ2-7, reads DTGVSQNPRHKITKRGQNVTFRCDPISEHNRLYWYRQTLGQGPEFLTYFQNEAQLEKSRLLSDRFSAERPKGSFSTLEIQRTEQGDSAMYLCASSPRPGGDRRYEQYFGPGTRLTVT.